The following is a T cell receptor beta chain sequence with its context. Per germline, CDR1 LNHDA and CDR2 SQIVND (reference sequence). With 6 bases clipped from V and 1 base from J, the junction kept 4 bases outside the gene matches. There are 15 residues in the CDR3. Data came from immunoSEQ multiplex PCR; TCRdb stores just in-frame clones and leaves some out. The sample has fewer than 130,000 clones; less than 85% are singletons. The sample is drawn from a study of blood T cell repertoires in COVID-19. The TCR originated in a woman at least 80 years old with acute or convalescent COVID-19. Sequencing was performed on peripheral blood. This chain uses TRBV19 with TRBJ2-7; 12 bases fit TRBD2. CDR3 nucleotides: TGTGCCAGTAGGAAGGGACTAGCGGGTTCCTACGAGCAGTACTTC. Translation gives CASRKGLAGSYEQYF.